A single sample is the source of the 8 T cell receptor beta chains below, sequenced in a study of shared T cell receptors in the human thymus. Profiling relied on immunoSEQ multiplex PCR, and the TCRdb table lists in-frame clones only, not all of them. Of 600,000 or so clones in the sample, 80% to 90% were seen once. This sample was also put to use in a study of human thymus T cells.

Sequenced input: thymocytes. The receptors shown here come from a boy under three years old with a congenital heart defect.

V is TRBV25-1 and J is TRBJ2-2; 11 positions agree with TRBD1. The CDR3 loop spans 15 amino acids. Trimming removed 3 bases from V and 10 bases from J; junction bases left unmatched: 7. CDR1 MGHDK and CDR2 SYGVNS come from the germline V gene. CDR3 sequence: CASSDGDRGIEELFF. CDR3 DNA sequence: TGTGCCAGCAGTGATGGGGACAGGGGGATCGAGGAGCTGTTTTTT.

The chain combines TRBV5-5 with TRBJ1-1, with D tentatively TRBD1 (5 bases). This CDR3 contains 13 residues. Germline-derived CDR1 and CDR2 are SGHKS and YYEKEE (reference sequence). V was cut by 4 bases and J by 7 bases, with 14 bases left in between. CDR3 in DNA: TGTGCCAGCAGCCCGGAAGTCAGGGTTGAAGCTTTCTTT. It translates to CASSPEVRVEAFF.

The V gene is TRBV11-2, the J gene TRBJ2-3, with TRBD2 matching over 9 bases. The junction had 9 bases not matched to a gene; V was cut back by 2 bases and J by 0 bases. CDR1 is SGHAT, CDR2 FQNNGV, per germline. CDR3 length: 18 amino acids. The CDR3 bases are TGTGCCAGCAGCTTATGGGTCGCTAGCGGGGATAGCACAGATACGCAGTATTTT. It translates to CASSLWVASGDSTDTQYF. Variable domain in full (rest from reference TRBV11-2 and TRBJ2-3): EAGVAQSPRYKIIEKRQSVAFWCNPISGHATLYWYQQILGQGPKLLIQFQNNGVVDDSQLPKDRFSAERLKGVDSTLKIQPAKLEDSAVYLCASSLWVASGDSTDTQYFGPGTRLTVL.

V usage is TRBV12-5 and J usage is TRBJ1-2; D perhaps matches TRBD1 (5 bases). Trimming took off 8 bases at V and 4 bases at J, with 20 bases between the two ends. CDR3 size: 15 residues. The germline CDR1 and CDR2 sequences are LGHNT and FRNRAP. Here the CDR3 DNA reads TGTGCTAGTTTGAGGTCGGGGGGGGATCCCTATGGCTACACCTTC. Protein: CASLRSGGDPYGYTF.

The chain is built from TRBV7-7 and TRBJ2-5; 10 bases line up with TRBD1. The germline CDR1 and CDR2 sequences are SSHAT and FNYEAQ (reference sequence). J was trimmed by 2 bases and V by 4 bases; bases with no gene match: 4. The CDR3 runs 15 residues. This CDR3 is CASSSGQGGQETQYF. The CDR3 DNA is TGTGCCAGCAGCTCCGGACAGGGGGGACAAGAGACCCAGTACTTC.

Comments on this clone: Additional DNA sequences in this sample encode the identical CDR3. This sequence joins TRBV27 and TRBJ1-2; D gene uncertain. V lost 5 bases, J lost 5 bases, and 6 bases lay in between. This CDR3 region has 11 residues. Germline CDR1 reads MNHEY; CDR2 reads SMNVEV (reference sequence). The CDR3 spells CASSGGYGYTF. In DNA form, the CDR3 reads TGTGCCAGCAGTGGAGGGTATGGCTACACCTTC.

V and J are TRBV19 and TRBJ2-5; the match to TRBD2 covers 12 bases. Germline V lookup: CDR1 LNHDA, CDR2 SQIVND (reference sequence). Germline trimming cut 5 bases from V and 7 bases from J; bases unmatched to any gene: 17. The CDR3 is 18 residues long. CDR3 residues: CASSPQEKTSGRGVTQYF. The CDR3 DNA reads TGTGCCAGTAGTCCTCAGGAGAAGACTAGCGGGAGAGGAGTGACCCAGTACTTC.

The rearrangement uses TRBV14 and TRBJ2-7; D is possibly TRBD2 (7 bases). V lost 2 bases and J lost 4, with 21 bases in between. Looked up from germline, CDR1 is SGHDN and CDR2 is FVKESK. The CDR3 has 17 amino acids. The CDR3, as DNA: TGTGCCAGCAGCCAACCGACCCCGACGGGGGGCCCATACGAGCAGTACTTC. Translation: CASSQPTPTGGPYEQYF.